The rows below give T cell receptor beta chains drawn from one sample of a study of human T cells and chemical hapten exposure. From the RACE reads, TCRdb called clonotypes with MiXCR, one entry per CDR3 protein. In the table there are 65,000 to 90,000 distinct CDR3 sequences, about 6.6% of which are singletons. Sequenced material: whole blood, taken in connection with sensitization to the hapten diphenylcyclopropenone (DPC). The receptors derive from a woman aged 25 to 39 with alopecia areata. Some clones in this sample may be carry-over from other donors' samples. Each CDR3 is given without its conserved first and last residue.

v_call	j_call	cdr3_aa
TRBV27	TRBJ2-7	ASSLLTLQGPYEQY
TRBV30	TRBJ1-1	AWAIQGGVEAF
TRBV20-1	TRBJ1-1	SAELQGAREAF
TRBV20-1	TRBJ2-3	SAPPGLAGVSGDTQY
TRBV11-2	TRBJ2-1	ASSFARLAGAGGNEQF
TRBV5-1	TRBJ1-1	ASRTGDMNTEAF
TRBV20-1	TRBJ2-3	SAREGDTQY
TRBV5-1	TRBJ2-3	ASSGALGSTDTQY
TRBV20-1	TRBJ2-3	SAGRRDTQY
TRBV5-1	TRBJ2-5	ASSLGFQETQY
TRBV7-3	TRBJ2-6	ASSLNPGAPSGANVLT
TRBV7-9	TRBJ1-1	ASRPLGSEAF
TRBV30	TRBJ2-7	AWSLRQGNYEQY
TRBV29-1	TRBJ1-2	SVERGLANYGYT
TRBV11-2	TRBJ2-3	ASRVAGGLITDTQY
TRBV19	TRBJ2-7	ASSRTGREQY
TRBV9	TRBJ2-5	ASSYTGTAKETQY
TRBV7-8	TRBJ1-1	ASSLVTGNTEAF
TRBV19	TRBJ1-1	ASSHGQGSSEAF
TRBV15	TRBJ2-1	ATSGLRSSYNEQF
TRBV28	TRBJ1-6	ASQGQGTSPLH
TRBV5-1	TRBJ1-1	ASSGTVDTEAF
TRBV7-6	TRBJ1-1	ASSPGTGFRTEAF
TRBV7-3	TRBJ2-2	ASSFTDRGYTGELF
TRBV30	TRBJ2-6	AWTLGTSGSNVLT
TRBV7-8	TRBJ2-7	ASSLSVAGGFYEQY
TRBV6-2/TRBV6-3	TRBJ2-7	ASSLGQVYEQY
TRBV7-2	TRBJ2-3	ASSLAATDTQY
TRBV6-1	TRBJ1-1	ASSEFGRTEAF
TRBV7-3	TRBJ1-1	ASSLYRGEAF
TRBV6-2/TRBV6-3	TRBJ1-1	ASSLGAQAF
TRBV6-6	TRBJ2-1	ASRRTAQQDEQF
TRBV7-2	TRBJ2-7	ASSQNRGGEQY
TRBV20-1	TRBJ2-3	SARLSGGAGDTQY
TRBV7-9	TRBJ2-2	ASSGMPGPATGELF
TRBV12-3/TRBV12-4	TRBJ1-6	ASSGPGSGSPLH
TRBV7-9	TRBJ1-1	ASSFPSSDGGRMNTEAF
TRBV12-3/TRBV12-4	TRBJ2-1	ASRTGLAAGGEQF
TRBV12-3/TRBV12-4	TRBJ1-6	ASSPAGDISPLH
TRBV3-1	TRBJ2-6	ASSQDISGANVLT
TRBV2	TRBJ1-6	ASSAVAPSAESPLH
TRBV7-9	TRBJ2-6	ASSPMGQGAPFSGANVLT
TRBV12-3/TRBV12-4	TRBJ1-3	ASSLFAGGNTIY
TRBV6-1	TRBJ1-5	ASSRGTFGGQPQH
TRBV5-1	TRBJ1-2	ASSLEGDPLYGYT
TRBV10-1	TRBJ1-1	ASRNGGRMNTEAF
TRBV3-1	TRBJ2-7	ASSPSSSYEQY
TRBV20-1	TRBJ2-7	SARSDREPYEQY
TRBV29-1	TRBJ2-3	SVLKGGSRTDTQY
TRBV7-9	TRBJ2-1	ASSPDSDEQF
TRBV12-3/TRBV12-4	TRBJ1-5	ASSTGTGNNQPQH
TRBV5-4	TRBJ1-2	ASSLEKTGFLGYT
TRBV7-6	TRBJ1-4	ASSPRTGAGEKLF